A selection of T cell receptor beta chains follows, all from one sample in a study of T cell responses to AZD1222 COVID-19 vaccine. Assay used: immunoSEQ multiplex PCR; TCRdb lists only in-frame clones, some missing. The sample holds about 140,000 clones, 80% to 95% seen once. The starting material was peripheral blood, obtained 28 days after the second AZD1222 dose. The origin of the receptors is an adult who received the AZD1222 COVID-19 vaccine. CDR3s include the opening cysteine and the closing phenylalanine or tryptophan. The order of the fields is clone size, J gene, V gene, D gene, CDR3 DNA, CDR3 protein. A D gene is named only where the DNA matches it firmly. Size tells how often a clone was seen (once, few, many) or the class of an expanded clone, and some rows leave it out.

. TRBJ1-5 TRBV24-1 TRBD1 TGTGCCACCAGTGATTCGGGACAGGGAGTTCAGCCCCAGCATTTT CATSDSGQGVQPQHF
. TRBJ2-7 TRBV5-1 TRBD1 TGCGCCAGCAGCGCCGGACAGGGGGCTTACGAGCAGTACTTC CASSAGQGAYEQYF
once TRBJ1-2 TRBV6-5 . TGTGCCAGCAGAAAACAGGGCTCCTATGGCTACACCTTC CASRKQGSYGYTF
. TRBJ2-3 TRBV5-5 . TGTGCCAGCAGCTTCCCCAGGTCCACAGATACGCAGTATTTT CASSFPRSTDTQYF
. TRBJ2-7 TRBV6-4 . TGTGCCAGCAGCCTCACAGGAGCTACCTCCTACGAGCAGTACTTC CASSLTGATSYEQYF
. TRBJ2-3 TRBV7-3 TRBD2 TGTGCCAGCAGCCAGAGAGGGACTAGCGGGGCTAGCACAGATACGCAGTATTTT CASSQRGTSGASTDTQYF
. TRBJ2-3 TRBV5-1 TRBD1 TGCGCCAGCAGCTGGCCGGACAGGGCGGGGTCCACAGATACGCAGTATTTT CASSWPDRAGSTDTQYF
. TRBJ1-6 TRBV5-5 . TGTGCCAGCAGCTTGGACGTTTCAAATTCACCCCTCCACTTT CASSLDVSNSPLHF
few TRBJ2-2 TRBV3-1/TRBV3-2 TRBD2 TGTGCCAGCAGCAATCGCAGCGGGAGGGCCTCCGGGGAGCTGTTTTTT CASSNRSGRASGELFF
. TRBJ2-3 TRBV7-3 TRBD2 TGTGCCAGCAGCTTCACCGGGAGGGCCGCACTCACTTTT CASSFTGRAALTF
. TRBJ1-6 TRBV27 . TGTGCCAGCAGTCCCACCGGGCAGAGGCGTAATTCACCCCTCCACTTT CASSPTGQRRNSPLHF
. TRBJ1-2 TRBV2 . TGTGCCAGCAGTGACCAAGCAGACAGCTATGGCTACACCTTC CASSDQADSYGYTF
. TRBJ2-5 TRBV11-3 TRBD1 TGTGCCAGCAGCCGGACCCGGGACAGACGACAAGAGACCCAGTACTTC CASSRTRDRRQETQYF
few TRBJ2-1 TRBV7-2 TRBD2 TGTGCCAGCAGCTTAGTGGCTAGCGGGAGCTCCTACAATGAGCAGTTCTTC CASSLVASGSSYNEQFF
. TRBJ1-1 TRBV2 . TGTGCCAGCAGACCTACCCTGAACACTGAAGCTTTCTTT CASRPTLNTEAFF
. TRBJ1-5 TRBV18 . TGTGCCAGCTCACCCAGACTTGATCAGCCCCAGCATTTT CASSPRLDQPQHF
. TRBJ1-1 TRBV28 TRBD1 TGTGCCAGCAGGCGGACAGGGGAAGCTTTCTTT CASRRTGEAFF
. TRBJ2-7 TRBV28 . TGTGCCAGCAGTTTAGGAGGGGACTACGAGCAGTACTTC CASSLGGDYEQYF
. TRBJ2-4 TRBV29-1 . TGCAGCCCCGGGCGGGCGCAGTTAGGGACTTTGGGGGACATTCAGTACTTC CSPGRAQLGTLGDIQYF
. TRBJ2-4 TRBV28 TRBD1 TGTGCCAGCAGTTTCGGGACAGGGTTTTTTCGGTGGTCAGGGGCCAAAAACATTCAGTACTTC CASSFGTGFFRWSGAKNIQYF
. TRBJ2-1 TRBV5-1 TRBD1 TGCGCCAGCAGCTTGGACCCGGGACAGATTTACAATGAGCAGTTCTTC CASSLDPGQIYNEQFF
. TRBJ1-6 TRBV6-5 . TGTGCCAGCAGTACGTTAAATTCACCCCTCCACTTT CASSTLNSPLHF
. TRBJ1-2 TRBV2 . TGTGCCAGAATGACCTACAGGGTCGGCTATGGCTACACCTTC CARMTYRVGYGYTF
. TRBJ2-1 TRBV19 . TGTGCCAGTAGTAGGGCAGGGGACATCCCCTACAATGAGCAGTTCTTC CASSRAGDIPYNEQFF
few TRBJ1-3 TRBV30 . TGTGCCTGGACGGTTGGGGGTTCTGGAAACACCATATATTTT CAWTVGGSGNTIYF
. TRBJ2-2 TRBV19 TRBD2 TGTGCCAGTAAGAGTGCGGGAGTAACGAACACCGGGGAGCTGTTTTTT CASKSAGVTNTGELFF
. TRBJ1-4 TRBV4-2 TRBD1 TGTGCCAGCAGCAGAGGACTTCCGGGACAGGTGAATGAAAAACTGTTTTTT CASSRGLPGQVNEKLFF
. TRBJ2-1 TRBV2 TRBD2 TGTGCCAGCAGTAAACTAGCGGCGAATGAGCAGTTCTTC CASSKLAANEQFF
. TRBJ2-1 TRBV7-9 TRBD2 TGTGCCAGCAGCTTTCCCACTACTAGCGGGGCTTACAATGAGCAGTTCTTC CASSFPTTSGAYNEQFF
. TRBJ2-3 TRBV19 . TGTGCCAGTAGTATTCGAAGGGGGGGTACTAGCACAGATACGCAGTATTTT CASSIRRGGTSTDTQYF
. TRBJ2-2 TRBV9 . TGTGCCAGCAGCATCCGACCCGGCTATCCGAACACCGGGGAGCTGTTTTTT CASSIRPGYPNTGELFF
. TRBJ2-7 TRBV19 TRBD2 TGTGCCAGTAGTATAGATCTAGCGGGAGGAACCTACGAGCAGTACTTC CASSIDLAGGTYEQYF
. TRBJ1-1 TRBV4-2 . TGTGCCAGCAGCCAAAGGGGGACGAACACTGAAGCTTTCTTT CASSQRGTNTEAFF
. TRBJ1-1 TRBV11-2 . TGTGCCAGCAGCTTGCGGGGGAACACTGAAGCTTTCTTT CASSLRGNTEAFF
. TRBJ1-2 TRBV19 . TGTGCCAGTAGGGCCTTACAGAACCTCCCCACTTATGGCTACACCTTC CASRALQNLPTYGYTF
. TRBJ2-7 TRBV5-6 TRBD1 TGTGCCAGCAGCTTGGGGGTACAGGGGGCCGAGCAGTACTTC CASSLGVQGAEQYF
. TRBJ1-1 TRBV28 TRBD1 TGTGCCAGCTCGAGGGACAGGGTAGGGGGCACTGAAGCTTTCTTT CASSRDRVGGTEAFF
few TRBJ1-3 TRBV4-1 . TGCGCCAGTTCGACAGTCTCTGGAAACACCATATATTTT CASSTVSGNTIYF